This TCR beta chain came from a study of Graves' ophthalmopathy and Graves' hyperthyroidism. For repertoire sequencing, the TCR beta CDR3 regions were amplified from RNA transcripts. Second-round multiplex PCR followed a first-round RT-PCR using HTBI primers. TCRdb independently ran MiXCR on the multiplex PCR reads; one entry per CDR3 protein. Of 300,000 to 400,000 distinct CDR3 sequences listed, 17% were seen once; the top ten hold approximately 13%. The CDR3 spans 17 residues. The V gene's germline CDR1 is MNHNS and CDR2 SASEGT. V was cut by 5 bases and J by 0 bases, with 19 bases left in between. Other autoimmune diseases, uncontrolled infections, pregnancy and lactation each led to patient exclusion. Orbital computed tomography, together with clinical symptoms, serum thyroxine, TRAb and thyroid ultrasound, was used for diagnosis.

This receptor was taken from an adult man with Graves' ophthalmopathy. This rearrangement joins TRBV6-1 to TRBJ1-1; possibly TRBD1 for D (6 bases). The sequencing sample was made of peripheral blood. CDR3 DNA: TGTGCCAGCAGTCCAAACCCGAATGGACAGCTGAACACTGAAGCTTTCTTT. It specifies CASSPNPNGQLNTEAFF.